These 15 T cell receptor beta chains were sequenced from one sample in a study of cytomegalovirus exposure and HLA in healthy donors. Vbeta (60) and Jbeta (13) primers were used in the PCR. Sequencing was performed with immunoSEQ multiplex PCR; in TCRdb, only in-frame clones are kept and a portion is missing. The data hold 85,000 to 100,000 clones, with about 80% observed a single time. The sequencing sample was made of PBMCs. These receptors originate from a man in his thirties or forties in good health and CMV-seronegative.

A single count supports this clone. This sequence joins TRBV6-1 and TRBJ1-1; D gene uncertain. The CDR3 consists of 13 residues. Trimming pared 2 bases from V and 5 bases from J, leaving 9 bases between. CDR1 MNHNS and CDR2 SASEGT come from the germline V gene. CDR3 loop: CASSESGRTEAFF. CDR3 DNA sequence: TGTGCCAGCAGTGAATCGGGGAGGACTGAAGCTTTCTTT.

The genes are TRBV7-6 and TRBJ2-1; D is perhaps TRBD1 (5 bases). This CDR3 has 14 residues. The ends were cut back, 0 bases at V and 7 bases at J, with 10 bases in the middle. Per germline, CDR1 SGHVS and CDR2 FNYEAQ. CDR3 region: CASSLAKGRNEQFF. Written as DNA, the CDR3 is TGTGCCAGCAGCTTAGCTAAGGGGCGAAATGAGCAGTTCTTC.

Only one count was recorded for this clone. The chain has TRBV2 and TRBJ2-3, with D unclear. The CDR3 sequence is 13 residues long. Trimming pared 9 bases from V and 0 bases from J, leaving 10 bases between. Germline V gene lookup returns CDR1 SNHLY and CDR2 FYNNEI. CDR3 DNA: TGTGCCAGGAGGCCTCCTAGCACAGATACGCAGTATTTT. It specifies CARRPPSTDTQYF.

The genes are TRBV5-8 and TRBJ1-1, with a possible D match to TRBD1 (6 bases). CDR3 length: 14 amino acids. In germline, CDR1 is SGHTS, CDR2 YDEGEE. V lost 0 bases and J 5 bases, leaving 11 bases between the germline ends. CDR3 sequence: CASSLGEGGTEAFF. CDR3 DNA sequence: TGTGCCAGCAGCTTGGGTGAAGGGGGAACTGAAGCTTTCTTT.

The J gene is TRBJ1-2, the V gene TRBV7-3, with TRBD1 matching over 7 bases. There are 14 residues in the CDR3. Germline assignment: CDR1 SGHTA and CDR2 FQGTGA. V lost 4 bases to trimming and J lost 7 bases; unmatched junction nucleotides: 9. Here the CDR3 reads CASSSSPGTAGYTF. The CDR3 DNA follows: TGTGCCAGCAGCTCATCCCCCGGGACAGCTGGCTACACCTTC.

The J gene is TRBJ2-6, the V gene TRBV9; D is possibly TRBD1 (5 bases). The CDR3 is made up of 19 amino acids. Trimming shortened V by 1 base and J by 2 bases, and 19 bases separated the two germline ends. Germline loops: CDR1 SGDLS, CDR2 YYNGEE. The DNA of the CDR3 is TGTGCCAGCAGCGTATGGTCAGGGTCCCCTCAGGCTGGGGCCAACGTCCTGACTTTC. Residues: CASSVWSGSPQAGANVLTF.

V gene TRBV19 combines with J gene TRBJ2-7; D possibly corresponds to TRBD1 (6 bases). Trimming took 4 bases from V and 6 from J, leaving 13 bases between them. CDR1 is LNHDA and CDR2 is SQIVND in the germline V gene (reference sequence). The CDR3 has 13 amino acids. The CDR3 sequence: CASSTLTGFEQYF. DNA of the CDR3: TGTGCCAGTAGTACCCTAACAGGGTTCGAGCAGTACTTC.

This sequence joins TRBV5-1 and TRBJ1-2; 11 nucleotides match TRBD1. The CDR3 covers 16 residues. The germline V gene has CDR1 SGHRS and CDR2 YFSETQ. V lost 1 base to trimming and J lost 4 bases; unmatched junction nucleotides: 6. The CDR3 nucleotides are TGCGCCAGCAGCTTGAAACCGGGACAGGGGGTCTATGGCTACACCTTC. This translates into CASSLKPGQGVYGYTF.

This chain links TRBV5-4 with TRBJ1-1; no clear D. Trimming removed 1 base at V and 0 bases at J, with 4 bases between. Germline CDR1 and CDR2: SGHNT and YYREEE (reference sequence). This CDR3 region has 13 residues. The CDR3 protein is CASSLSLNTEAFF. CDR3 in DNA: TGTGCCAGCAGCTTGAGCCTGAACACTGAAGCTTTCTTT.

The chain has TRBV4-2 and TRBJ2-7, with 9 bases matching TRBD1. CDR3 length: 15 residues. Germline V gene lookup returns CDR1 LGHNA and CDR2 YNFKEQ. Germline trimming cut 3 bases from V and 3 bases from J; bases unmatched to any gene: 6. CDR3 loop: CASSHSGTGIYEQYF. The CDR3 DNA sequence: TGTGCCAGCAGCCACTCCGGGACAGGGATCTACGAGCAGTACTTC.

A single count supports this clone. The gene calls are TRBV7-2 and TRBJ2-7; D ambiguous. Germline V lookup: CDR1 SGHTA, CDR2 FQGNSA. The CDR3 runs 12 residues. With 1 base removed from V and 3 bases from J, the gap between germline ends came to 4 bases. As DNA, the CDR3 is TGTGCCAGCAGCTTAGTCCGCTACGAGCAGTACTTC. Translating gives CASSLVRYEQYF.

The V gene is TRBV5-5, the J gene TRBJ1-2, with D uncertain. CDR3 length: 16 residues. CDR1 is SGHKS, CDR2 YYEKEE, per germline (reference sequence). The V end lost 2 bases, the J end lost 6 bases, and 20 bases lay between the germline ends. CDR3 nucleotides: TGTGCCAGCAGCTTTTTGCGCCACGGAGACCGACATGGCTACACCTTC. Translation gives CASSFLRHGDRHGYTF.

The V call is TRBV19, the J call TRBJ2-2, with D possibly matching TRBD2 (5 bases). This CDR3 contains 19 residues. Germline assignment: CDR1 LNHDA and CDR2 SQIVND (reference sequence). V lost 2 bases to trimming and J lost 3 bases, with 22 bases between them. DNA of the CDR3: TGTGCCAGTAGTATATTTATACGAGTTGAGGGCGCGGACACCGGGGAGCTGTTTTTT. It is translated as CASSIFIRVEGADTGELFF.

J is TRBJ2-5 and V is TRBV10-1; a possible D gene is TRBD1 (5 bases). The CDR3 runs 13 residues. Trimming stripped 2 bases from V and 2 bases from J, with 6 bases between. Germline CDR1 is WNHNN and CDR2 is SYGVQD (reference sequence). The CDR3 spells CASSEGHQETQYF. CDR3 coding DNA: TGCGCCAGCAGTGAGGGACATCAAGAGACCCAGTACTTC.

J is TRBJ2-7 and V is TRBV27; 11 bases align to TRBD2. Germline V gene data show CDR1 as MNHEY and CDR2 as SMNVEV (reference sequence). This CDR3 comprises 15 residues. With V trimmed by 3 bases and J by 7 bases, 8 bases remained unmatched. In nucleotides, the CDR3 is TGTGCCAGCAGTTTTATAGCGGGAGGGCCCGGAGAGCAGTACTTC. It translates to CASSFIAGGPGEQYF.